The source of this T cell receptor beta chain is a study of T cell responses to AZD1222 COVID-19 vaccine. The study, taken as a whole, reports: The span of vaccine-associated CD4 TCRs extended across spike, with dominance at 160-218 and 743-854. None of the repertoires were sampled until the peak T cell response had passed.

Produced via immunoSEQ multiplex PCR; TCRdb's table is partial and in-frame only. The table includes more than 85,000 clones, about 88% detected once. The analysis combined second doses at about 4 or about 12 weeks. Germline values: CDR1 LNHDA, CDR2 SQIVND (reference sequence). This CDR3 has 15 amino acids. Deletions cut 5 bases from V and 0 bases from J, with 11 bases between. In the case of this clone: Its antigen is currently unknown.

The specimen was peripheral blood, collected 28 days after the second AZD1222 dose. The V and J genes are TRBV19 and TRBJ1-5; TRBD1 might be the D (5 bases). The receptor was isolated from an adult who received the AZD1222 COVID-19 vaccine. CDR3 nucleotide sequence: TGTGCCAGTAGTCACGACAGTTATAGCAATCAGCCCCAGCATTTT. Protein product: CASSHDSYSNQPQHF.